The 5 T cell receptor beta chains reported below all come from one sample, sequenced in a study of blood T cell repertoires in COVID-19. Data came from immunoSEQ multiplex PCR; TCRdb stores just in-frame clones and leaves some out. The sample includes some 300,000 clones, 90% to 95% seen only once; the top ten take 3.9%. Sequenced sample: PBMCs or T cells enriched from blood (not recorded which). All receptors derive from a woman aged 25 to 39 who had been exposed to COVID-19.

In DNA, the CDR3 is TGTGCCAGCAGCCGACTAGCGGGGGATTACATTTCGAACACCGGGGAGCTGTTTTTT. This sequence encodes CASSRLAGDYISNTGELFF. The V gene is TRBV7-9, the J gene TRBJ2-2; the match to TRBD2 covers 12 bases. The length of the CDR3 is 19 residues. The V gene end was trimmed by 5 bases and the J gene end by 0 bases; junction bases not matched to a gene: 10. Germline CDR1 and CDR2: SEHNR and FQNEAQ (reference sequence).

The V gene is TRBV5-5, the J gene TRBJ2-1; 12 positions agree with TRBD2. The length of the CDR3 is 15 residues. Germline CDR1 and CDR2: SGHKS and YYEKEE (reference sequence). The J segment lost 10 bases and the V segment lost 2 bases, leaving 7 bases of the junction unmatched. The CDR3 reads CASSFPLAGGREQFF. The CDR3 DNA sequence: TGTGCCAGCAGCTTCCCACTAGCGGGGGGACGGGAGCAGTTCTTC.

J is TRBJ1-5 and V is TRBV7-8; D uncertain. Trimming pared 2 bases from V and 4 bases from J, leaving 9 bases between. The CDR3 runs to 14 residues. CDR1 is SGHVS, CDR2 FQNEAQ, per germline. The CDR3 loop is CASSLLAGNQPQHF. The DNA for the CDR3 is TGTGCCAGCAGCTTATTGGCAGGAAATCAGCCCCAGCATTTT.

The chain combines TRBV5-1 with TRBJ2-2, with a tentative D call TRBD1 (6 bases). The germline CDR1 and CDR2 sequences are SGHRS and YFSETQ. With 9 bases removed from V and 5 bases from J, the gap between germline ends came to 20 bases. The CDR3 consists of 15 residues. The CDR3 sequence is CATEASGERTGELFF. The CDR3 nucleotides read TGCGCCACCGAAGCCTCAGGGGAGCGGACCGGGGAGCTGTTTTTT.

The chain is built from TRBV13 and TRBJ2-5; D is ambiguous. This CDR3 contains 14 residues. The germline V and J ends were trimmed by 1 base and 5 bases, with 11 bases remaining between them. Germline V CDR1 and CDR2: PRHDT, FYEKMQ (reference sequence). The CDR3 DNA sequence: TGTGCCAGCAGCTTAGCACTCCCCGGGGAGACCCAGTACTTC. Protein sequence: CASSLALPGETQYF.